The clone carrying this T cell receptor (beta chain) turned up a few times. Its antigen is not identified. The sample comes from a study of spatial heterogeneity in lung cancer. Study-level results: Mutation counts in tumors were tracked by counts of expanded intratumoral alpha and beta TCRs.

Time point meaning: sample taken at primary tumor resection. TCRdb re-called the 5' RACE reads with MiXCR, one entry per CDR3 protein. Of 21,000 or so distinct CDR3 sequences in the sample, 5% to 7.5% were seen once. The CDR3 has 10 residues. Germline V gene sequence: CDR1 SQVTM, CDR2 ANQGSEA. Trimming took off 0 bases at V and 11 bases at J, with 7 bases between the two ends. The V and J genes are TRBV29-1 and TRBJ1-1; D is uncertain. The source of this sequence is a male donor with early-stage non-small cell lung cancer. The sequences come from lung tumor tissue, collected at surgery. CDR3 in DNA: TGCAGCGTTGAAGATGGCAGGGCTTTCTTT. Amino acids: CSVEDGRAFF.